The present T cell receptor (beta chain) was sequenced within a study of shared clonotypes between healthy human individuals. The naive CD8 fraction comprised CD45RO-negative cells positively selected for CCR7 and excluded terminally differentiated effector memory CD45RA+ cells. Sequencing used immunoSEQ multiplex PCR; TCRdb keeps in-frame clones, though not all of them. The sample has roughly 2.1 million clones, about 93% seen once. The CDR3 consists of 20 residues. The J segment lost 0 bases and the V segment lost 3 bases, leaving 8 bases of the junction unmatched. Looked up from germline, CDR1 is MDHEN and CDR2 is SYDVKM.

The V gene is TRBV28, the J gene TRBJ2-6, with 13 bases aligning to TRBD2. This clonotype was obtained from a man between 18 and 35 years old in good health. Some clones in this sample may be carry-over from other donors' samples. Sequenced sample: naive CD8+ T cells from PBMCs. DNA for the CDR3: TGTGCCAGCAGTTTGCCCCAAGGACTAGCGGGAGCCTCTGGGGCCAACGTCCTGACTTTC. Translated: CASSLPQGLAGASGANVLTF.